This T cell receptor beta chain was recorded in a study of blood T cell repertoires in COVID-19. About the study: Sites in the United States, Italy and Spain provided acute and convalescent COVID-19 samples.

This clone was observed a handful of times. Assay used: immunoSEQ multiplex PCR; TCRdb lists only in-frame clones, some missing. The profile shows about 50,000 clones, roughly nine tenths of them singletons. Germline V lookup: CDR1 MNHEY, CDR2 SVGEGT. The CDR3 extends over 15 amino acids. Trimming stripped 1 base from V and 5 bases from J, with 15 bases between. The gene calls are TRBV6-2 or TRBV6-3 and TRBJ2-7; TRBD1 might be the D (6 bases). Sequenced input: peripheral blood. The TCR sequence derives from a human donor in a cohort sampled during active COVID-19. CDR3 protein: CASSYFSRGSDEQYF. The CDR3 coding sequence is TGTGCCAGCAGTTACTTTAGCAGGGGTTCCGACGAGCAGTACTTC.